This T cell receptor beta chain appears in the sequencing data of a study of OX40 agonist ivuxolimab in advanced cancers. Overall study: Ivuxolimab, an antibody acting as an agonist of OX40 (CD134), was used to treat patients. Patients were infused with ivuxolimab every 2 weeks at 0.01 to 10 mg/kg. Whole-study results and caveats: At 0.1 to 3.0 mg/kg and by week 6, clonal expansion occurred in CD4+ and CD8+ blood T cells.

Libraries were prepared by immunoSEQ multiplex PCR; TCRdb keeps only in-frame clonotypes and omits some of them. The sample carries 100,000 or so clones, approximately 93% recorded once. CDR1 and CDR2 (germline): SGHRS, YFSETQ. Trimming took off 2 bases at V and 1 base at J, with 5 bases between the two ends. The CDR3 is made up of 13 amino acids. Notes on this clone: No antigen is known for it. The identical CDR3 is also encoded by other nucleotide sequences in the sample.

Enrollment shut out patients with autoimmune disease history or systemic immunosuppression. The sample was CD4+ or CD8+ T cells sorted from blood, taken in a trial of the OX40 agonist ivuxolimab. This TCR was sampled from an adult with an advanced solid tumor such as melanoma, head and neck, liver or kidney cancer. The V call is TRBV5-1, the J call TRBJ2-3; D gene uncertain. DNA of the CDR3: TGCGCCAGCAGCTTAGGAGGCACAGATACGCAGTATTTT. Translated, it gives CASSLGGTDTQYF.